This TCR beta chain was recovered during a study of HIV-infected patients and healthy controls. TCRdb processed the 5' RACE reads anew with MiXCR; each CDR3 protein has one entry. The sample lists almost 65,000 distinct CDR3 sequences, 19% occurring once. With V trimmed by 5 bases and J by 0 bases, 6 bases remained unmatched. CDR3 length: 16 residues. Germline assignment: CDR1 WNHNN and CDR2 SYGVQD (reference sequence). Sequences were obtained from CD4+ T cells from blood. V and J are TRBV10-1 and TRBJ2-1; 8 bases are shared with TRBD2. This receptor was identified in a human donor in good health. The CDR3 DNA is TGCGCCAGCAGTCTTAGCGGGGTCAGCTCCTACAATGAGCAGTTCTTC. Its translation is CASSLSGVSSYNEQFF.